One TCR beta chain is described in this entry. What it binds is not known. This CDR3 has 16 amino acids. In germline, CDR1 is SNHLY, CDR2 FYNNEI. The data derive from a study of CXCR3-negative and CXCR3-positive naive CD8 T cells. Study conclusions and caveats: Naive CXCR3-positive and CXCR3-negative cells shared similar TRBV-TRBJ usage, unlike memory cells. A higher hydrophobicity marked the TRB CDR3s of CXCR3-positive naive cells versus CXCR3-negative naive cells. Memory CD8+ cells showed much lower diversity, while both naive subsets were comparably high.

Each TRB cDNA library was prepared by 5' RACE (with UMI labels). TCRdb reprocessed the 5' RACE reads and reports one entry per CDR3 protein, with no DNA. In all, the sample yields some 60,000 distinct CDR3 sequences. The TCR sequence derives from a human donor in good health. Some clones in this sample may be carry-over from other donors' samples. The sample taken for sequencing was naive CXCR3+ CD8+ T cells from blood. Sample subset: CD45RO-CCR7+CD27+CD95- naive CD8+ T cells expressing CXCR3 (TNR3+). The chain joins TRBV2 to TRBJ2-3; TCRdb proposes TRBD1, but this gene call is untestable without DNA. The CDR3 sequence: CASSAGEGALTDTQYF.